Detailed here is one T cell receptor beta chain. The antigen remains unidentified. Amplification targeted the TCR beta CDR3 regions, with RNA transcripts as the source material. Second-round multiplex PCR followed a first-round RT-PCR using HTBI primers. TCRdb reprocessed the multiplex PCR reads with MiXCR, giving one entry per CDR3 protein. The table has around 1.1 million distinct CDR3 sequences, less than 45% seen once; the top ten hold around 10%. Trimming stripped 8 bases from V and 4 bases from J, with 9 bases between. The CDR3 totals 12 residues. Diagnoses were established from clinical symptoms, serum thyroxine, TRAb, thyroid ultrasound and orbital computed tomography. This specimen belongs to a study of Graves' ophthalmopathy and Graves' hyperthyroidism. General study points: Most thyroid clonotypes expanded beyond 0.001 frequency were also found in blood.

The TCR originated in an adult man with Graves' hyperthyroidism. The chain joins TRBV12-3 or TRBV12-4 to TRBJ1-3, with D hard to call. Sequencing used peripheral blood or thyroid tissue (not recorded which). The CDR3 loop is CASYGLGNTIYF. DNA of the CDR3: TGTGCCAGCTACGGGCTCGGAAACACCATATATTTT.